Listed here is a single T cell receptor beta chain. Repertoires were generated with immunoSEQ multiplex PCR, while TCRdb's copy carries only in-frame clones and drops some. The sample lists some 30,000 clones, almost 85% occurring once. Time point indicated: cycle 4 day 1 (C4D1), after more than five weeks of nivolumab. Brentuximab vedotin exposure varied among the patients, all of whom had relapsed after autologous stem cell transplantation. The data originate from a study of PD-1 blockade in classical Hodgkin lymphoma. This CDR3 is 15 amino acids long. Germline CDR1 and CDR2: MNHNY and SVGAGI (reference sequence). V shed 6 bases and J shed 4 bases, with 16 bases lying between them.

The source of this sequence is a human donor with classical Hodgkin lymphoma. The sample in question was peripheral blood mononuclear cells (PBMCs), obtained before the fourth cycle of nivolumab. The J gene is TRBJ1-5, the V gene TRBV6-6; D perhaps matches TRBD1 (6 bases). The CDR3 DNA reads TGTGCCAGCAGAGGACCGACAGGCGATAATCAGCCCCAGCATTTT. This translates into CASRGPTGDNQPQHF.